A single sample is the source of the 26 T cell receptor beta chains below, sequenced in a study of cytomegalovirus exposure and HLA in healthy donors. Researchers ran the PCR with 60 Vbeta and 13 Jbeta primers. TCRdb's copy holds only in-frame clones and misses some; the assay was immunoSEQ multiplex PCR. The sample has more than 85,000 clones, about three quarters seen once; the top ten hold 8.5% to 10%. The sample comprised PBMCs. These receptors all come from a woman aged 40 to 50 in good health and CMV-seropositive.

The rearrangement uses TRBV2 and TRBJ2-2; 11 bases are a match to TRBD1. J gave up 5 bases and V 6 bases, and 8 bases lay outside the gene matches. In germline, CDR1 is SNHLY, CDR2 FYNNEI. The CDR3 consists of 16 residues. CDR3 in DNA: TGTGCCAGCAGGGGGGGACAGGGGGTAATTACCGGGGAGCTGTTTTTT. This encodes CASRGGQGVITGELFF.

The chain recombines TRBV28 with TRBJ1-5; D unresolved. The CDR3 has 15 residues. In germline, CDR1 is MDHEN, CDR2 SYDVKM. The V end was cut by 5 bases, the J end by 0 bases, with 11 bases between. The CDR3 DNA sequence: TGTGCCAGCAGTCCCACAGTATATAGCAATCAGCCCCAGCATTTT. Protein product: CASSPTVYSNQPQHF.

The genes are TRBV28 and TRBJ2-5, with TRBD1 matching 7 bases. The CDR3 loop spans 14 amino acids. Germline lookup yields CDR1 MDHEN and CDR2 SYDVKM. J gave up 4 bases and V 5 bases, and 7 bases lay outside the gene matches. Here the CDR3 reads CASSPQDRRETQYF. In DNA, the CDR3 is TGTGCCAGCAGTCCCCAGGACAGGCGAGAGACCCAGTACTTC.

The rearrangement uses TRBV29-1 and TRBJ2-1; perhaps TRBD2 as D (6 bases). CDR3 length: 16 residues. Between the trimmed V and J ends, which lost 4 bases and 1 base, there was a span of 17 bases. CDR1 and CDR2 from the germline V gene are SQVTM and ANQGSEA. CDR3 in DNA: TGCAGCGTTGCCCTGGATAGCGGAGGATCCTACAATGAGCAGTTCTTC. Amino acids: CSVALDSGGSYNEQFF.

The gene calls are TRBV5-1 and TRBJ1-3; a weak D match, TRBD1 (5 bases). The germline V gene has CDR1 SGHRS and CDR2 YFSETQ. This CDR3 region has 17 residues. V was cut by 0 bases and J by 0 bases, with 13 bases left in between. CDR3 amino acids: CASSLAPRGPSGNTIYF. The DNA of the CDR3 is TGCGCCAGCAGCTTGGCCCCAAGGGGCCCCTCTGGAAACACCATATATTTT.

The V gene is TRBV27, the J gene TRBJ1-1; possible D gene TRBD1, 5 bases. Between the trimmed V and J ends, which lost 6 bases and 0 bases, there was a span of 11 bases. This CDR3 spans 14 amino acids. The germline CDR1 and CDR2 sequences are MNHEY and SMNVEV (reference sequence). CDR3 sequence: CASREDRMNTEAFF. CDR3 DNA sequence: TGTGCCAGCAGGGAAGACAGAATGAACACTGAAGCTTTCTTT.

J is TRBJ1-5 and V is TRBV18, with D possibly TRBD1 on 6 matching bases. Trimming cost V 3 bases and J 0 bases, with 9 bases left between them. The CDR3 spans 15 residues. Germline V gene data show CDR1 as KGHSH and CDR2 as LQKENI. The CDR3 DNA follows: TGTGCCAGCTCACCGGGGGCATATAGCAATCAGCCCCAGCATTTT. It encodes CASSPGAYSNQPQHF.

This chain links TRBV6-1 with TRBJ2-2, with 7 bases identical to TRBD2. CDR1 is MNHNS, CDR2 SASEGT, per germline. This CDR3 has 17 amino acids. V was clipped by 2 bases and J by 4 bases; unmatched bases: 10. The CDR3, as DNA: TGTGCCAGCAGTGAACGGGGGGACGGGAGAGGCACCGGGGAGCTGTTTTTT. The encoded protein is CASSERGDGRGTGELFF.

About this clone itself: The CDR3 end shows no conserved phenylalanine or tryptophan, and so a read error is likely. The chain combines TRBV11-2 with TRBJ2-7; no firm D call. Trimming left V 5 bases short and J 0 bases short, with 11 bases between. CDR3 size: 14 residues. The germline V gene encodes CDR1 SGHAT and CDR2 FQNNGV. The CDR3 DNA reads TGTGCCAGCAGCCCAGGATGGGTCTCCTACGAGCAGTACCTC. Translation: CASSPGWVSYEQYL.

The rearrangement links TRBV5-1 to TRBJ2-5; TRBD2 matches at 12 bases. Per the germline V gene, CDR1 is SGHRS and CDR2 is YFSETQ. This CDR3 is 14 amino acids long. The junction had 3 bases not matched to a gene; V was cut back by 5 bases and J by 4 bases. The CDR3 nucleotides read TGCGCCAGCAGTTTACTAGCGGGGGGAGAGACCCAGTACTTC. This translates into CASSLLAGGETQYF.

This clone was observed a single time. This chain uses TRBV28 with TRBJ2-1; 10 nucleotides match TRBD2. The CDR3 sequence is 17 residues long. The V gene end was trimmed by 6 bases and the J gene end by 2 bases; junction bases not matched to a gene: 10. The germline gives CDR1 MDHEN, CDR2 SYDVKM. CDR3 protein: CASSRRLAGLPYNEQFF. DNA of the CDR3: TGTGCCAGCAGCCGAAGACTAGCGGGTTTGCCCTACAATGAGCAGTTCTTC.

This clone was picked up a small number of times. The chain employs TRBV19 and TRBJ2-7, with a possible D match to TRBD1 (5 bases). V was cut by 3 bases and J by 3 bases, with 6 bases left in between. CDR3 size: 12 residues. In germline, CDR1 is LNHDA, CDR2 SQIVND (reference sequence). In DNA form, the CDR3 reads TGTGCCAGTAGTATGCAGGGCTACGAGCAGTACTTC. This sequence encodes CASSMQGYEQYF.

Concerning this clone itself: The junction and the germline gene differ at one end; a read error may be behind it. The rearrangement links TRBV7-9 to TRBJ1-1; D is undetermined. The CDR3 totals 16 residues. The germline CDR1 and CDR2 sequences are SEHNR and FQNEAQ (reference sequence). The CDR3 spells CSSSPFSPFIRAEAFF. The CDR3 bases are TGTTCCAGCAGCCCTTTTTCTCCATTTATTCGAGCTGAAGCTTTCTTT. Full variable domain (outside the CDR3, taken from reference TRBV7-9 and TRBJ1-1): DTGVSQNPRHKITKRGQNVTFRCDPISEHNRLYWYRQTLGQGPEFLTYFQNEAQLEKSRLLSDRFSAERPKGSFSTLEIQRTEQGDSAMYLCSSSPFSPFIRAEAFFGQGTRLTVV.

This clone was seen more than once but under ten times. This chain joins TRBV20-1 and TRBJ2-3; unclear D gene. Per the germline V gene, CDR1 is DFQATT and CDR2 is SNEGSKA (reference sequence). The CDR3 runs to 11 residues. CDR3 nucleotides: TGCAGCTTCCTCCTATGGGATACGCAGTATTTT. Its protein is CSFLLWDTQYF.

This clone has only a few counts. The rearrangement joins TRBV4-3 to TRBJ1-4, with D possibly matching TRBD1 (5 bases). With 3 bases removed from V and 2 bases from J, the gap between germline ends came to 13 bases. The CDR3 contains 16 residues. Germline assignment: CDR1 LGHNA and CDR2 YSLEER. The CDR3 sequence is CASSQTLQGTNEKLFF. CDR3 nucleotides: TGCGCCAGCAGCCAGACACTCCAGGGCACTAATGAAAAACTGTTTTTT.

The genes are TRBV5-4 and TRBJ1-1, with 9 bases that match TRBD1. Germline V gene sequence: CDR1 SGHNT, CDR2 YYREEE (reference sequence). J was trimmed by 1 base and V by 0 bases; bases with no gene match: 4. The CDR3 sequence is 16 residues long. The CDR3, as DNA: TGTGCCAGCAGCTTGGAGCCACAGGGGGCGAACACTGAAGCTTTCTTT. Translated, it gives CASSLEPQGANTEAFF.

The chain combines TRBV9 with TRBJ1-1; D gene ambiguous. The CDR3 has 13 amino acids. V was clipped by 0 bases and J by 1 base, with 4 bases between them. The germline V gene has CDR1 SGDLS and CDR2 YYNGEE. CDR3 sequence (DNA): TGTGCCAGCAGCGTAGACTGGAACACTGAAGCTTTCTTT. Translation: CASSVDWNTEAFF.

This clone was picked up a small number of times. The V gene is TRBV11-3, the J gene TRBJ2-5; 7 nucleotides match TRBD2. This CDR3 has 13 residues. The germline V gene has CDR1 SGHNT and CDR2 YENEEA. The V gene end was trimmed by 5 bases and the J gene end by 5 bases; junction bases not matched to a gene: 5. The CDR3 DNA follows: TGTGCCAGCAGCCGGGCGCGGGAGGAGACCCAGTACTTC. Its protein product is CASSRAREETQYF.

The chain combines TRBV4-1 with TRBJ2-7, with TRBD2 as a possible D gene (5 bases). V shed 0 bases and J shed 2 bases, with 8 bases lying between them. From germline, CDR1 is MGHRA and CDR2 YSYEKL. The CDR3 totals 14 residues. This CDR3 is CASSQDKEAYEQYF. Written as DNA, the CDR3 is TGCGCCAGCAGCCAAGATAAGGAGGCCTACGAGCAGTACTTC.

The chain joins TRBV6-5 to TRBJ2-7, with 12 bases matching TRBD2. The CDR3 loop spans 14 amino acids. J lost 2 bases, V lost 8 bases, and 4 bases had no gene match. The germline V gene has CDR1 MNHEY and CDR2 SVGAGI. Here the CDR3 reads CASLGLAGPYEQYF. The CDR3 nucleotides read TGTGCCAGCCTAGGACTAGCGGGACCCTACGAGCAGTACTTC.

V and J are TRBV7-9 and TRBJ2-5, with D tentatively TRBD1 (6 bases). CDR1 is SEHNR and CDR2 is FQNEAQ in the germline V gene (reference sequence). The ends were cut back, 5 bases at V and 0 bases at J, with 16 bases in the middle. This CDR3 is built from 16 residues. CDR3 loop: CASSPGADQYQETQYF. CDR3 nucleotides: TGTGCCAGCAGCCCAGGGGCAGACCAGTACCAAGAGACCCAGTACTTC.

The rearrangement links TRBV19 to TRBJ2-2; 7 positions agree with TRBD1. J gave up 5 bases and V 3 bases, and 6 bases lay outside the gene matches. The CDR3 consists of 15 residues. Germline lookup yields CDR1 LNHDA and CDR2 SQIVND (reference sequence). CDR3 DNA sequence: TGTGCCAGTAGTATTTCCAGGGGGTGGACCGGGGAGCTGTTTTTT. Translated, it gives CASSISRGWTGELFF.

This clone was picked up a small number of times. The chain carries TRBV5-8 and TRBJ2-5, with 9 bases lining up with TRBD1. This CDR3 is built from 15 residues. J lost 5 bases, V lost 2 bases, and 7 bases had no gene match. The germline CDR1 and CDR2 sequences are SGHTS and YDEGEE. The CDR3 spells CASSFMTGGAETQYF. The CDR3 DNA reads TGTGCCAGCAGCTTTATGACAGGGGGTGCGGAGACCCAGTACTTC.

V usage is TRBV9 and J usage is TRBJ1-6; D is perhaps TRBD1 (6 bases). This CDR3 is 16 amino acids long. Trimming cost V 0 bases and J 3 bases, with 10 bases left between them. Germline V gene data show CDR1 as SGDLS and CDR2 as YYNGEE. The DNA of the CDR3 is TGTGCCAGCAGCGTAGAGGCAGGGGACTATAATTCACCCCTCCACTTT. Translation: CASSVEAGDYNSPLHF.

This chain links TRBV5-4 with TRBJ1-1; TRBD1 matches at 10 bases. The CDR3 covers 15 residues. Germline CDR1 and CDR2: SGHNT and YYREEE (reference sequence). V lost 6 bases to trimming and J lost 5 bases; unmatched junction nucleotides: 10. CDR3 amino acids: CASNTGTGVYTEAFF. Here the CDR3 DNA reads TGTGCCAGCAATACCGGGACAGGGGTTTATACTGAAGCTTTCTTT.

This chain connects TRBV4-2 to TRBJ1-4; a weak D match, TRBD1 (6 bases). The CDR3 is 18 residues long. V lost 0 bases to trimming and J lost 4 bases, with 18 bases between them. The germline gives CDR1 LGHNA, CDR2 YNFKEQ. For the CDR3, the DNA is TGTGCCAGCAGCCAAGAAGGTCAGGGCGGGGGCAATAATGAAAAACTGTTTTTT. Translated: CASSQEGQGGGNNEKLFF.